The clone carrying this T cell receptor beta chain was picked up a small number of times. The length of the CDR3 is 15 residues. Germline CDR1 and CDR2: SGDLS and YYNGEE. Trimming removed 3 bases at V and 0 bases at J, with 7 bases between. The data derive from a study of T cell responses to AZD1222 COVID-19 vaccine. Repertoires were generated with immunoSEQ multiplex PCR, while TCRdb's copy carries only in-frame clones and drops some. Of about 85,000 clones listed, 70% to 90% are singletons. The input for sequencing was peripheral blood, taken on day 0 of AZD1222 vaccination. The chain carries TRBV9 and TRBJ1-6, with D possibly matching TRBD1 (5 bases). The clonotype comes from an adult in good health. The CDR3, as DNA: TGTGCCAGCAGCGGGGGGAGCTCCTATAATTCACCCCTCCACTTT. This translates into CASSGGSSYNSPLHF. The whole variable domain, remainder taken from reference TRBV9 and TRBJ1-6, is DSGVTQTPKHLITATGQRVTLRCSPRSGDLSVYWYQQSLDQGLQFLIQYYNGEERAKGNILERFSAQQFPDLHSELNLSSLELGDSALYFCASSGGSSYNSPLHFGNGTRLTVT.